The present entry profiles one TCR beta chain with its context. It lacks a known antigen. There are no base qualities to consult, and no much larger clone falls within one base. These data come from a study of blood T cell repertoires in COVID-19 (dated by TCRdb to the early 2020s). About the investigation overall: The collaborator samples originated in the United States, Italy and Spain and spanned the acute and convalescent phases of COVID-19. The material from the prospective study consisted of cDNA or gDNA derived from T cells, B-cell-depleted T cells, or PBMCs. Subjects who had been exposed to COVID-19, were actively infected with it, or had recovered from it provided the deeply sampled blood TCRbeta repertoires that made up the dataset. The repertoires were released in a freely available public database intended as a resource for research on the immune response to SARS-CoV-2. Samples were obtained from the ongoing ImmuneRACE study (first 160 participants) and from 1,254 subjects provided by 6 global collaborators. Sample metadata almost always included a de-identified subject ID, COVID-19 status, age in years and sex. Where available, HLA class I and class II types were obtained from metadata supplied by the sample provider rather than from assay-based typing.

V and J lose 4 bases and 0 bases, and a span of 13 bases separates them. Including the terminal cysteine and phenylalanine, the CDR3 comprises 17 residues. Left in the record is the CDR3 DNA by itself, 51 bases read in frame from the first base. CDR1 is given as MNHNS and CDR2 as SASEGT, both from the germline V gene. The immunoSEQ Assay, a bias-controlled multiplex PCR, was used to amplify TCRbeta CDR3 regions from genomic DNA. The authors' pipeline ran thus. The number of nucleated cells in each sample was estimated from the amplification of reference gene primers within the assay. To quantify the absolute abundance of each unique TCRbeta CDR3 rearrangement, sequence reads were collapsed and filtered. For each sample, productive Simpson clonality was calculated as the square root of Simpson's diversity index over productive rearrangements. The clones in this table, taken by TCRdb from immuneACCESS, are in-frame only. Not every clone is retained; where verified, under half of the shortfall comes from an unresolved V gene, and the cause of the rest is unknown. D and trimming were read from the DNA, whereas the V and J calls and clone size are those reported in that table. The sample contains 180,000 or so clones, roughly 84% of them found a single time. The ten largest make up around 10% of the sample.

The investigation overall reported the following: Clinical and demographic metadata were provided uncurated, with the amount varying by source and participant.

The collaborating institutions used their own protocols to collect whole blood in K2EDTA tubes. For TCRbeta analysis, collaborator samples were shipped as frozen whole blood, as isolated PBMCs, or as DNA extracted from either sample type. The sequence came from an elderly woman with acute or convalescent COVID-19. The sequence links TRBV6-1 to TRBJ2-6, with TRBD1 as a weak D call on 5 bases. Specimen: peripheral blood. The CDR3 region has the sequence CASSADRSGSGANVLTF. The sequenced DNA: TGTGCCAGCAGTGCCGACAGATCTGGCTCTGGGGCCAACGTCCTGACTTTC.